This record looks at one T cell receptor beta chain sequence and its context. This specimen belongs to a study of OX40 agonist ivuxolimab in advanced cancers. About the study: Patients were roughly 83% male with ages roughly 20 to 80, mean approximately 62. Three individuals attained partial responses, comprising one hepatocellular carcinoma case and two cutaneous melanoma cases.

Patients were excluded for autoimmune disease history or systemic immunosuppression. Germline V lookup: CDR1 SNHLY, CDR2 FYNNEI. This CDR3 contains 12 residues. The V end lost 4 bases, the J end lost 7 bases, and 10 bases lay between the germline ends. Assay used: immunoSEQ multiplex PCR; TCRdb lists only in-frame clones, some missing. The sample contains fewer than 60,000 clones, 75% to 90% of which appear only once. The sequencing here drew on CD4+ or CD8+ T cells sorted from blood, taken in a trial of the OX40 agonist ivuxolimab. The TCR comes from an adult with an advanced solid tumor such as melanoma, head and neck, liver or kidney cancer. This chain links TRBV2 with TRBJ1-2; tentative D call: TRBD1 (5 bases). The CDR3 loop is CASSGPGGGYTF. CDR3 sequence (DNA): TGTGCCAGCAGTGGACCCGGGGGTGGCTACACCTTC.